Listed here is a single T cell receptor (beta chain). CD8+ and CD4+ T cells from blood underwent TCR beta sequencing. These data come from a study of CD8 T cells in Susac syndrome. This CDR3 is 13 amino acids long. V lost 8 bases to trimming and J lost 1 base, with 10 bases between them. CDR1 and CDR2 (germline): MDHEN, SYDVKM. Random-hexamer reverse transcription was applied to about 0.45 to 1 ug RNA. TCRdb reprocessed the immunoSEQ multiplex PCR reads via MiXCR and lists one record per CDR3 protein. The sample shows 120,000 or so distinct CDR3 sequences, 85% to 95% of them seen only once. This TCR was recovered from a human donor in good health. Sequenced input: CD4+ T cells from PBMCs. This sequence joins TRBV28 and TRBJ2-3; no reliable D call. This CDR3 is CASGPEGTDTQYF. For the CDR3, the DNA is TGTGCCAGCGGACCGGAAGGCACAGATACGCAGTATTTT.